This record concerns one T cell receptor (beta chain) sequence. The antigen is not known. The sample comes from a study of OX40 agonist ivuxolimab in advanced cancers. Whole-study results and caveats: Relative to CD4+ cells, CD8+ T cells on average had more expanded clones.

Some clones are missing from TCRdb's copy, which holds only in-frame ones; the method was immunoSEQ multiplex PCR. This table has about 61,000 clones, 70% to 90% appearing once. Baseline was the first blood sampling point, followed by cycle 4 day 1 and cycle 7 day 1. This CDR3 is built from 15 residues. The V gene's germline CDR1 is MNHEY and CDR2 SVGAGI. J lost 5 bases, V lost 6 bases, and 11 bases had no gene match. The chain links TRBV6-5 to TRBJ2-7; 9 nucleotides match TRBD1. The source is an adult with an advanced solid tumor such as melanoma, head and neck, liver or kidney cancer. Sequencing was performed on CD4+ or CD8+ T cells sorted from blood, taken in a trial of the OX40 agonist ivuxolimab. The CDR3, as DNA: TGTGCCAGCAGGTCGACCGGGACAGGGTCGAACGAGCAGTACTTC. It yields the protein CASRSTGTGSNEQYF.